This T cell receptor beta chain emerged from a study of shared clonotypes between healthy human individuals. Germline V gene data show CDR1 as MNHEY and CDR2 as SMNVEV (reference sequence). The CDR3 contains 14 residues. Trimming took 3 bases from V and 0 from J, leaving 9 bases between them. Sequencing used immunoSEQ multiplex PCR; TCRdb keeps in-frame clones, though not all of them. The sample carries around 550,000 clones, about 95% recorded once. CD8 cells regarded as naive lacked CD45RO, were positively chosen for CCR7, and omitted terminally differentiated effector memory CD45RA+ cells. General study results and limits: Naive CD4 clonotypes were shared across a handful of donors at around 5.4%. Exclusively blood specimens were collected; tissue repertoires likely differ.

As for this clone: Its target is not known.

The receptor comes from a woman aged 30 to 39 in good health. The sample consisted of naive CD8+ T cells sorted from blood. The chain combines TRBV27 with TRBJ2-7; D not certain. CDR3 coding DNA: TGTGCCAGCAGTTTTGCGGACCCCTCCTACGAGCAGTACTTC. Its protein product is CASSFADPSYEQYF.